This TCR beta chain derives from a study of identical twins. Study-wide points: Modeled out-of-frame TCR alpha sharing in monozygotic twins fell below observed levels. Insertions were fewer in abundant cord blood beta clonotypes, whereas memory repertoires showed none of this pattern.

In every case, the donor was a healthy Caucasian. TCRdb re-called the 5' RACE reads through MiXCR, storing one row per CDR3 protein. The sample has nearly 650,000 distinct CDR3 sequences, 7.1% seen once. This clonotype has more than one count but fewer than ten. Its antigen is undetermined. This sample also appeared in a second study, on yellow fever vaccine responses in identical twins. Turning to that study: Twin vaccine T cell responses reportedly seemed partly convergent, partly personalized.

The TCR comes from a woman between 18 and 29 years old in good health. Sequencing used PBMCs.

The CDR3 DNA reads TGCAGTGCTAGAGATTTGAGCGCTTACGAGCAGTACTTC. It yields the protein CSARDLSAYEQYF. The chain employs TRBV20-1 and TRBJ2-7; no reliable D call. The CDR3 length is 13 residues. CDR1 is DFQATT and CDR2 is SNEGSKA in the germline V gene (reference sequence). The V gene lost 0 bases and the J gene lost 4 bases, with 10 bases spanning the gap.